This T cell receptor beta chain was sequenced for a study of blood T cells in healthy people across ages (dated by TCRdb to about 2015). Notes on the research overall: Template switching captured roughly one uniquely barcoded TCR beta cDNA molecule per two T cells in model experiments. Using deep sequencing normalized with unique cDNA molecular identifiers, the study measured how TCR beta repertoire diversity changes with age. Donors of different ages were randomly distributed across sequencing lanes to avoid experimental bias. Two additional independent replicas of 1 million unique cDNA reads from the same blood draw were analyzed for two donors (one aged 18 to 30 and one aged 80 or older). Donors were grouped into four age groups: young (average roughly 17 years), middle-aged (39), aged (62) and long-lived (about 89).

Study-wide conclusions, independent of this receptor: The percentage of naive T cells measured by flow cytometry correlated strongly with observed TCR beta diversity. Observed TCR beta diversity per million T cells fell roughly linearly with age, and a significant reduction was already apparent by age roughly 41. The CMV infection status of donors was not known, potentially confounding age-related changes in expanded clonotypes. Compared with the aged group, the long-lived group had more naive CD4+ T cells, fewer expanded clones and increased TCR diversity, a pattern suggesting age selection. Bulk unsorted PBMC profiling prevented conclusive comparison of naive and antigen-experienced compartments. Estimates of total diversity based on one million sequenced T cells were regarded as lower bounds and as underestimates.

The germline V gene specifies MNHNS as CDR1 and SASEGT as CDR2. V is cut by 8 bases and J by 10 bases, and the space between the germline ends is 15 bases. The CDR3 goes from the cysteine to the phenylalanine over 13 residues. The CDR3 DNA has 39 bases and is translated from base 1. Donors were 39 systemically healthy Caucasian individuals from Russia aged about 6 to 100 years. About 9.6 milliliters of peripheral blood were collected from each donor into EDTA-treated Vacutainer tubes. Ficoll-Paque density-gradient centrifugation was used to isolate PBMCs, with at least 6 million obtained per sample. Total RNA, at least 6 micrograms per sample, was extracted from PBMCs with Trizol reagent. The percentages of naive CD45RAhigh/CD27high T cells were determined by flow cytometry on a PBMC aliquot from every donor. The library came from 5' RACE. The sequencer listed for this sample is Illumina HiSeq 2500. The second PCR ran for about 6 to 12 cycles and used a J-beta primer mix along with a sample-barcoded 5' primer. Each TCR beta cDNA molecule received a unique molecular identifier from a template-switch 5' adaptor carrying 12 random nucleotides. Each sample yielded at least 3 million CDR3-containing paired-end reads. First-strand cDNA was synthesized from all RNA with the Mint cDNA synthesis kit, primed by a TRBC-specific oligonucleotide. After uracil-DNA glycosylase treatment, a first 18-cycle PCR used universal primers M1SS and BC2_uni_R on all cDNA. Per the authors' processing: Each sample was normalized by randomly selecting 1 million high-quality reads, each carrying a distinct molecular identifier. Reads with shared molecular identifiers were discarded instead of being binned into consensus sequences. MiTCR, run with a Q25 quality threshold and the strictest error-elimination algorithm, handled CDR3 identification, clonotype clustering and error correction. A nonparametric unseen species model using Euler transformation provided a lower-bound estimate of total TCR beta diversity. The raw public reads went through TCRdb reprocessing: fastp at Q25, MiXCR clone calling, in-frame beta chains kept. Rows are combined by CDR3 protein, so each entry shows the most common genes and DNA. The V and J calls, along with clone size, are taken from TCRdb and not from the paper's own processing. The sample contains over 950,000 distinct CDR3 sequences, 45% to 60% of them found a single time. About a fifth of the sample is held by the ten biggest clonotypes.

As for this clonotype: Its specific antigen is unknown. No base quality values were provided; no much bigger clone lies one nucleotide off.

The sequence was obtained from a woman aged 55 to 70 in good health. The V and J genes are TRBV6-1 and TRBJ1-6; a tentative D call is TRBD1 (5 bases match). Sequencing was done on a sample of blood. In nucleotides, the sequence is TGTGCCAGCCCTACTCCGGGGGGATCACCCCTCCACTTT. It is translated as CASPTPGGSPLHF.